This TCR beta chain was found in a study of blood T cell repertoires in COVID-19 (dated by TCRdb to about 2020). Study-level background: Samples covering the acute and convalescent phases of COVID-19 were provided by collaborators in the United States, Italy and Spain. The prospective study material was composed of cDNA or gDNA derived from T cells, B-cell-depleted T cells, or PBMCs. Deeply sampled blood TCRbeta repertoires from subjects exposed to, actively infected with, or recovered from COVID-19 were included in the dataset. The repertoires were released in a freely available public database meant as a resource for research on the immune response to SARS-CoV-2. Samples came from the ongoing ImmuneRACE study (first 160 participants) plus 1,254 subjects from 6 global collaborators. The sample metadata nearly always contained a de-identified subject ID, COVID-19 status, age in years and sex. Where available, HLA class I and class II types were taken from metadata supplied by the sample provider and were not determined by assay-based typing.

With respect to this clone: It has no known antigen specificity. Base qualities were left out, and no much larger clone turns up one base away.

The immunoSEQ Assay, a bias-controlled multiplex PCR, was used to amplify TCRbeta CDR3 regions from genomic DNA. Processing in the source paper ran as follows. Within the assay, amplification of reference gene primers was used to estimate how many nucleated cells each sample contained. Sequence reads were collapsed and filtered to measure the absolute abundance of every unique TCRbeta CDR3 rearrangement. For each sample, productive Simpson clonality was calculated as the square root of Simpson's diversity index across productive rearrangements. The immuneACCESS repertoire file appears here via TCRdb, limited to in-frame rearrangements. These files lack a portion of the clones; in checked studies, under half of the deficit traces to unresolved V genes, and the cause of the others is not known. V and J calls and clone size are copied from that table; D and trimming were computed from the DNA. A total of 200,000 to 250,000 clones appear in this sample, around 87% of them only once. Clones ranked in the top ten supply 10% of the sample.

Overall study outcomes, separate from this receptor: Clinical and demographic metadata were provided uncurated, with the amount varying by source and participant.

CDR1 KGHDR and CDR2 SFDVKD are derived from the germline V gene. From cysteine to phenylalanine, the CDR3 is 14 amino acids long. The read is trimmed to its CDR3 DNA, 42 bases read in frame from base 1. The germline ends are 9 bases apart after V is trimmed by 2 bases and J by 2 bases. At one collaborating source in Seattle, patients were enrolled during active infection and were followed longitudinally through the course of disease. The collaborating institutions used their own protocols to collect whole blood in K2EDTA tubes. For TCRbeta analysis, collaborators shipped samples in one of three forms: frozen whole blood, isolated PBMCs, or DNA extracted from either of those sample types.

Sequenced input: peripheral blood. Recombination connected TRBV24-1 to TRBJ2-7; possibly the D gene is TRBD2, per 5 matching bases. The sequence was collected from a woman in her forties or fifties with COVID-19, enrolled during active disease. The bases are TGTGCCACCAGTGATTCCGGACTCGCCTACGAGCAGTACTTC. Its product reads: CATSDSGLAYEQYF.